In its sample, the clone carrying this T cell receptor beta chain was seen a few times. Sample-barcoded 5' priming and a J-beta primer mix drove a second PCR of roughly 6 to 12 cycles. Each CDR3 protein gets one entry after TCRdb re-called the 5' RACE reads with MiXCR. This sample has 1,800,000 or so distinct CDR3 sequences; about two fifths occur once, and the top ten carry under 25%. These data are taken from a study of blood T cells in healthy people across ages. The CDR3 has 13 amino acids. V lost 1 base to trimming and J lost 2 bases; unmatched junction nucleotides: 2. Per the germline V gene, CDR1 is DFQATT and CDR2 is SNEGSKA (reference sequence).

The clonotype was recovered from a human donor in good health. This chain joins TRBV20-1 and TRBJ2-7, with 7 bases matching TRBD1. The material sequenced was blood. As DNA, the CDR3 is TGCAGTGCTAGAGCCAGGGGGACCTACGAGCAGTACTTC. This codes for CSARARGTYEQYF.